The present T cell receptor (beta chain) was sequenced within a study of blood T cell repertoires in COVID-19. Study at large: Both acute and convalescent COVID-19 samples were obtained from the United States, Italy and Spain.

Recruitment covered 20 to 25 US areas and drew participants whose ages spanned roughly 18 to 89 years. Each participant's cohort was designated according to participant-reported clinical history. Profiled with immunoSEQ multiplex PCR; TCRdb holds only in-frame clones, not every one. Here the sample spans hundreds of thousands of clones, 80% to 90% being singletons. Germline V lookup: CDR1 MDHEN, CDR2 SYDVKM. V was pared by 5 bases and J by 5 bases, with 8 bases of the junction left unmatched. This CDR3 comprises 15 residues. The chain recombines TRBV28 with TRBJ2-1; 8 bases agree with TRBD1. Sequenced input: PBMCs or T cells enriched from blood (not recorded which). The receptor was isolated from a man between 25 and 39 years old with acute COVID-19. The CDR3 nucleotides read TGTGCCAGCAGTCCTACGGACAGGGTCGACAATGAGCAGTTCTTC. Its translation: CASSPTDRVDNEQFF.